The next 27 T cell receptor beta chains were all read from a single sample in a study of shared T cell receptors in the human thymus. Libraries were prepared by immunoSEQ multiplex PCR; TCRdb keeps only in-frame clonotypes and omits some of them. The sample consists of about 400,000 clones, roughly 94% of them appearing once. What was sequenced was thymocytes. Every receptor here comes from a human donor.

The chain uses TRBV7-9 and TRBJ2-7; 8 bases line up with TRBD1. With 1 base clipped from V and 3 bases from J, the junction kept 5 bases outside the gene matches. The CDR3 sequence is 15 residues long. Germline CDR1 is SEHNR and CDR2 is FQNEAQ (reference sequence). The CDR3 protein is CASSLVGQGDYEQYF. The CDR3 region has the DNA TGTGCCAGCAGCTTAGTCGGACAGGGCGACTACGAGCAGTACTTC.

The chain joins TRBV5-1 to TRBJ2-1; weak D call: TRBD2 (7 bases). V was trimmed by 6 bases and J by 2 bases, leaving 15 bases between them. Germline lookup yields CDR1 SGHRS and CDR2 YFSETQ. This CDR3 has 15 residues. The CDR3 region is CASTWGGQTYNEQFF. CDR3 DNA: TGCGCCAGCACCTGGGGGGGGCAAACCTACAATGAGCAGTTCTTC.

CDR3 coding DNA: TGTGCCAGCAGTGAAGAAACAGGGATAACGGGCTACACCTTC. Protein: CASSEETGITGYTF. The J gene is TRBJ1-2, the V gene TRBV6-1; perhaps TRBD1 as D (6 bases). Germline V gene lookup returns CDR1 MNHNS and CDR2 SASEGT. This CDR3 has 14 residues. The ends were cut back, 1 base at V and 8 bases at J, with 14 bases in the middle.

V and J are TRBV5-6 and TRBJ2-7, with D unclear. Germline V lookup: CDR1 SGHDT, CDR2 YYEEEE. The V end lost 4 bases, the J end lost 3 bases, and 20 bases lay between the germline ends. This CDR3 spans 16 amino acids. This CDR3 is CASSGPQARANYEQYF. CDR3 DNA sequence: TGTGCCAGCAGCGGCCCCCAAGCCCGAGCGAACTACGAGCAGTACTTC.

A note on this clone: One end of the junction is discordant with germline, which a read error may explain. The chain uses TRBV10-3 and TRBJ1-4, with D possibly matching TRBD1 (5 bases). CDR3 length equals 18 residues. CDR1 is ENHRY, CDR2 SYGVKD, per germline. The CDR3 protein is CAISETSLQEALDEKLFF. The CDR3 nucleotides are TGTGCCATCAGTGAGACCTCCCTACAGGAGGCCCTTGATGAAAAGCTGTTTTTT.

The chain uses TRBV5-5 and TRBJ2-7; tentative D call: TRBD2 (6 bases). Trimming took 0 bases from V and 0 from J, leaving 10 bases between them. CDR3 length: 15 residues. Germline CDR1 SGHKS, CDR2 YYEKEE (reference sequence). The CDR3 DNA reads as TGTGCCAGCAGCTTGGTAGCGGTAAGCTCCTACGAGCAGTACTTC. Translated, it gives CASSLVAVSSYEQYF.

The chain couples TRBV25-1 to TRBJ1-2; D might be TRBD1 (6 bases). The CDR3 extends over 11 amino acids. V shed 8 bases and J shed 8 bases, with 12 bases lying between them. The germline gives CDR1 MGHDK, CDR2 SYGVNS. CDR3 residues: CASYRDSGYTF. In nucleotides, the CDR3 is TGTGCCAGCTACAGGGACTCCGGCTACACCTTC.

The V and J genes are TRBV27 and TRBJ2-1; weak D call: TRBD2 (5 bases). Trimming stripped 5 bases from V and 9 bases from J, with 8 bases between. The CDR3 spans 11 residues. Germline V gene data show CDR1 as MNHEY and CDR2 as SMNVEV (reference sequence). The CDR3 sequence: CASSGEGEQFF. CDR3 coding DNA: TGTGCCAGCAGTGGAGAGGGTGAGCAGTTCTTC.

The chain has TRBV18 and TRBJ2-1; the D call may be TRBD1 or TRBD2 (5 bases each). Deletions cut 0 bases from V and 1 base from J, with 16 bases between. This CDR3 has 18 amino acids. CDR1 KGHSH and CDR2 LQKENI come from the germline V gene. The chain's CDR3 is CASSPPPRDAYSYNEQFF. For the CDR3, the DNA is TGTGCCAGCTCACCACCCCCCCGGGACGCCTATTCCTACAATGAGCAGTTCTTC.

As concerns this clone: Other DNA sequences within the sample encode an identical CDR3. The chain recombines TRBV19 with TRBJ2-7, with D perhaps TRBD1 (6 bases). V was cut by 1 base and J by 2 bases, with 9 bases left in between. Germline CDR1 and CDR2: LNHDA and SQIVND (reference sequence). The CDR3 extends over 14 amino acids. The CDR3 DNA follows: TGTGCCAGTAGTATAGCGTCAGGGGCCTACGAGCAGTACTTC. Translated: CASSIASGAYEQYF.

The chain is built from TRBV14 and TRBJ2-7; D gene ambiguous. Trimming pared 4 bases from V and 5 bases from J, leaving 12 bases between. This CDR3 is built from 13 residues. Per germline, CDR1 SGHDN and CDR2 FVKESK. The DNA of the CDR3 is TGTGCCAGCAGCCGGCCCCGGACCCACGAGCAGTACTTC. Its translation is CASSRPRTHEQYF.

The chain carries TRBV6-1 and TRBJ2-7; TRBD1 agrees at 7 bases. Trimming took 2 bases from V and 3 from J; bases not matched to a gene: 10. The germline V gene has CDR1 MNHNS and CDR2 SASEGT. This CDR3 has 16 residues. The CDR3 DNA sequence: TGTGCCAGCAGTGAAAAAGTGGGACAGATATACTACGAGCAGTACTTC. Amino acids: CASSEKVGQIYYEQYF.

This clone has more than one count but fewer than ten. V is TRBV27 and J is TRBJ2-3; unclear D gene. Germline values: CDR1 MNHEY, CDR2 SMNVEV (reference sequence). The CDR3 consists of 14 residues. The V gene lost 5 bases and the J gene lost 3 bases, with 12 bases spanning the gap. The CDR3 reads CASSVGWGTDTQYF. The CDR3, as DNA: TGTGCCAGCAGTGTGGGATGGGGAACAGATACGCAGTATTTT.

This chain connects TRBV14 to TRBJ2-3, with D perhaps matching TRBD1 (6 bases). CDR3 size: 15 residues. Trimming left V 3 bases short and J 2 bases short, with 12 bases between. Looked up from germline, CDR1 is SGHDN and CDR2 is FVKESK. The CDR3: CASSHRDRYTDTQYF. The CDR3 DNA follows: TGTGCCAGCAGCCACCGAGACAGGTACACAGATACGCAGTATTTT.

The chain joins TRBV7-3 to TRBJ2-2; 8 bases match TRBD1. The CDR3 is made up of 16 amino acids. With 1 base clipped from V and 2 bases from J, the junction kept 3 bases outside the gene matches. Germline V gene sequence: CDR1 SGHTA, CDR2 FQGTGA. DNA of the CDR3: TGTGCCAGCAGCTTAAAAGACAGGGGTAACACCGGGGAGCTGTTTTTT. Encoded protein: CASSLKDRGNTGELFF.

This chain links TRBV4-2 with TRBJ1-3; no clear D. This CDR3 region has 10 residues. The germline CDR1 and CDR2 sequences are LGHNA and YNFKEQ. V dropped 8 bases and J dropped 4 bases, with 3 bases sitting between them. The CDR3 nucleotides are TGTGCCAGCGCGGGAAACACCATATATTTT. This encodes CASAGNTIYF.

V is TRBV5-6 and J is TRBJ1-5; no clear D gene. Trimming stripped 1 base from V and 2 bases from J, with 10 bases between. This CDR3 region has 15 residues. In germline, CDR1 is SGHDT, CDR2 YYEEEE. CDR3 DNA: TGTGCCAGCAGCTTGAGCTTTCAGGGCAATCAGCCCCAGCATTTT. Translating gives CASSLSFQGNQPQHF. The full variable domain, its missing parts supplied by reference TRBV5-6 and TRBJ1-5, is DAGVTQSPTHLIKTRGQQVTLRCSPKSGHDTVSWYQQALGQGPQFIFQYYEEEERQRGNFPDRFSGHQFPNYSSELNVNALLLGDSALYLCASSLSFQGNQPQHFGDGTRLSIL.

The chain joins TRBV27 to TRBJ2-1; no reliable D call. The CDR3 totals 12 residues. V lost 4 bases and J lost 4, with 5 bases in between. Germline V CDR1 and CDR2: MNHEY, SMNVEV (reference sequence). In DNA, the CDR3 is TGTGCCAGCAGTTATGGGTACAATGAGCAGTTCTTC. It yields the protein CASSYGYNEQFF.

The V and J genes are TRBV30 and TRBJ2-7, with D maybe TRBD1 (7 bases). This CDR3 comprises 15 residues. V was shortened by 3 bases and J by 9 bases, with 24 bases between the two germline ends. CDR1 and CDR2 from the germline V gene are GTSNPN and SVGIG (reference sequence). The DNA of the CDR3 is TGTGCCTGGAGATTACTCCCCGGAGGGGGCACAGTGCAGTACTTC. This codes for CAWRLLPGGGTVQYF. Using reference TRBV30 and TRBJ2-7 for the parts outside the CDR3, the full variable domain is SQTIHQWPATLVQPVGSPLSLECTVEGTSNPNLYWYRQAAGRGLQLLFYSVGIGQISSEVPQNLSASRPQDRQFILSSKKLLLSDSGFYLCAWRLLPGGGTVQYFGPGTRLTVT.

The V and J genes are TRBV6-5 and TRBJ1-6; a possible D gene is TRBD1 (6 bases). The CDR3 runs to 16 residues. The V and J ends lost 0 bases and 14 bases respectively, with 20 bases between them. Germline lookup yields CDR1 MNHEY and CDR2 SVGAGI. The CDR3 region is CASSYSGTIKWLALHF. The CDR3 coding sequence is TGTGCCAGCAGTTACTCCGGGACAATTAAATGGTTAGCCCTCCACTTT.

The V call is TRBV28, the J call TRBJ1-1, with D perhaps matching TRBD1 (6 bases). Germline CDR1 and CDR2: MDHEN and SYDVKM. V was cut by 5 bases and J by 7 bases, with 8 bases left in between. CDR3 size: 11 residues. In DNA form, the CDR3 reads TGTGCCAGCAGTAAACAGGGTGAAGCTTTCTTT. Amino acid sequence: CASSKQGEAFF.

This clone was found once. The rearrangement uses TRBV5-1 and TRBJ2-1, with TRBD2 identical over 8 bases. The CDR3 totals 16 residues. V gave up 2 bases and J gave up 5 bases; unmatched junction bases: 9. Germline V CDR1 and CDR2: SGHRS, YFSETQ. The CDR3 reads CASSLRREGPDNEQFF. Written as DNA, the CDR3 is TGCGCCAGCAGCTTAAGACGGGAGGGCCCCGACAATGAGCAGTTCTTC.

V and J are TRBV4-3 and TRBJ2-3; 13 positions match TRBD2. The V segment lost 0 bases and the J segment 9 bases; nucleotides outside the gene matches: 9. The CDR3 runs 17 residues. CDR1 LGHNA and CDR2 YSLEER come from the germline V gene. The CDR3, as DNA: TGCGCCAGCAGCCAAGATGGGACTAGCGGGGCCCTAGGGACGCAGTATTTT. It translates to CASSQDGTSGALGTQYF.

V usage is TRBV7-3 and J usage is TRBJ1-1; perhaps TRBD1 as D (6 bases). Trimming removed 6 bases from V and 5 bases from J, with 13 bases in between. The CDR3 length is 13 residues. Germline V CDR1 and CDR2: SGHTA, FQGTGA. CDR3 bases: TGTGCCAGCAGGAACAGGGAAGGGACTGAAGCTTTCTTT. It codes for CASRNREGTEAFF.

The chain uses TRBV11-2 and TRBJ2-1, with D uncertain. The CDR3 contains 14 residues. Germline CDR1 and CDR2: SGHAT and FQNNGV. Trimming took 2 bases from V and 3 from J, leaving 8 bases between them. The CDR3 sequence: CASSLSGSYNEQFF. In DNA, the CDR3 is TGTGCCAGCAGCTTATCAGGTAGCTACAATGAGCAGTTCTTC. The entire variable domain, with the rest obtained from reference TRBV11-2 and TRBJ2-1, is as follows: EAGVAQSPRYKIIEKRQSVAFWCNPISGHATLYWYQQILGQGPKLLIQFQNNGVVDDSQLPKDRFSAERLKGVDSTLKIQPAKLEDSAVYLCASSLSGSYNEQFFGPGTRLTVL.

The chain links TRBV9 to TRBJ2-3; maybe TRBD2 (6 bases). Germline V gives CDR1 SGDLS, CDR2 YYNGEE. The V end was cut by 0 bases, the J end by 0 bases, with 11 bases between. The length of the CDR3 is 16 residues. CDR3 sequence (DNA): TGTGCCAGCAGCGTAGGGGGCGGGGAGAGCACAGATACGCAGTATTTT. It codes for CASSVGGGESTDTQYF.

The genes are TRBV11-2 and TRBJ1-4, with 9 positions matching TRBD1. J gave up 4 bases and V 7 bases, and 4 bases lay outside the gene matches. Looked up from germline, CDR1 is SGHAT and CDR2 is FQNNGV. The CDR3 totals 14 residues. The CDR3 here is CASTRTGVNEKLFF. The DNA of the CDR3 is TGTGCCAGCACCCGGACAGGGGTTAATGAAAAACTGTTTTTT.